Listed here are 16 T cell receptor beta chains from one sample, sequenced in a study of cytomegalovirus exposure and HLA in healthy donors. Primers included in the PCR were 60 Vbeta and 13 Jbeta primers. Measured with immunoSEQ multiplex PCR; TCRdb has only the in-frame clones, and not every one. The table lists approximately 92,000 clones, 55% to 75% of them singletons, with under 3% in the top ten. Sequencing used PBMCs. Every receptor here comes from a man aged 45-65 years in good health and CMV-seronegative.

For the CDR3, the DNA is TGTGCCAGTAGTGTACAAGCGAGGGAGACCCAGTACTTC. This translates into CASSVQARETQYF. This chain joins TRBV19 and TRBJ2-5; D is uncertain. V lost 5 bases and J lost 5, with 12 bases in between. Germline assignment: CDR1 LNHDA and CDR2 SQIVND (reference sequence). The CDR3 contains 13 residues.

The CDR3 DNA is TGTGCCAGCAGTCCCCTGTTAGGCAATCAGCCCCAGCATTTT. Its translation: CASSPLLGNQPQHF. The V gene is TRBV27, the J gene TRBJ1-5, with unresolved D. This CDR3 region has 14 residues. CDR1 MNHEY and CDR2 SMNVEV come from the germline V gene (reference sequence). The germline V and J ends were trimmed by 5 bases and 2 bases, with 10 bases remaining between them.

The chain couples TRBV25-1 to TRBJ1-5; D not resolved. This CDR3 is 13 amino acids long. Germline CDR1 MGHDK, CDR2 SYGVNS. Trimming pared 1 base from V and 4 bases from J, leaving 5 bases between. The CDR3 DNA reads TGTGCCAGCAGTGAATCCAGAAATCAGCCCCAGCATTTT. Protein sequence: CASSESRNQPQHF.

This sequence joins TRBV30 and TRBJ1-2; D is possibly TRBD1 (5 bases). The germline V gene encodes CDR1 GTSNPN and CDR2 SVGIG (reference sequence). The CDR3 loop spans 12 amino acids. V lost 0 bases to trimming and J lost 5 bases, with 7 bases between them. In nucleotides, the CDR3 is TGTGCCTGGAGTGTTTCAGGGTATGGCTACACCTTC. Translation: CAWSVSGYGYTF.

The J gene is TRBJ1-2, the V gene TRBV4-3; TRBD1 matches at 8 bases. Germline-derived CDR1 and CDR2 are LGHNA and YSLEER. The CDR3 is 15 residues long. V lost 0 bases and J lost 4; bases outside the gene matches: 4. The CDR3 sequence is CASSQDIQGGYGYTF. DNA of the CDR3: TGCGCCAGCAGCCAAGATATACAGGGGGGCTATGGCTACACCTTC.

A single count supports this clone. J is TRBJ1-5 and V is TRBV30, with no clear D. The V and J ends lost 0 bases and 0 bases respectively, with 9 bases between them. The CDR3 is made up of 15 amino acids. The germline V gene encodes CDR1 GTSNPN and CDR2 SVGIG (reference sequence). The CDR3 here is CAWSVLGDSNQPQHF. CDR3 bases: TGTGCCTGGAGTGTACTGGGCGATAGCAATCAGCCCCAGCATTTT.

DNA for the CDR3: TGCAGCGTTGAGAACAGGGGCCTCGGGCAGTACTTC. Translating it yields CSVENRGLGQYF. The chain uses TRBV29-1 and TRBJ2-7; 7 bases agree with TRBD1. Trimming cost V 3 bases and J 9 bases; bases outside gene matches: 8. CDR3 size: 12 residues. Germline values: CDR1 SQVTM, CDR2 ANQGSEA.

CDR3 region: CSVSRTMDNEQFF. The CDR3 DNA reads as TGCAGCGTATCCCGGACTATGGACAATGAGCAGTTCTTC. V and J are TRBV29-1 and TRBJ2-1, with D perhaps TRBD2 (6 bases). The CDR3 is 13 amino acids. Trimming shortened V by 6 bases and J by 5 bases, and 14 bases separated the two germline ends. Looked up from germline, CDR1 is SQVTM and CDR2 is ANQGSEA.

The V and J genes are TRBV5-4 and TRBJ2-2; D not certain. With 0 bases removed from V and 0 bases from J, the gap between germline ends came to 6 bases. The germline V gene encodes CDR1 SGHNT and CDR2 YYREEE (reference sequence). This CDR3 spans 15 amino acids. The CDR3 reads CASSLGGANTGELFF. DNA of the CDR3: TGTGCCAGCAGCTTGGGCGGAGCGAACACCGGGGAGCTGTTTTTT.

This chain uses TRBV29-1 with TRBJ1-3, with D perhaps matching TRBD1 (5 bases). The CDR3 spans 14 residues. The germline gives CDR1 SQVTM, CDR2 ANQGSEA. V dropped 1 base and J dropped 2 bases, with 9 bases sitting between them. The chain's CDR3 is CSVEVGRAGNTIYF. The CDR3 DNA reads TGCAGCGTTGAAGTGGGCAGGGCTGGAAACACCATATATTTT.

The V call is TRBV11-3, the J call TRBJ1-1; TRBD1 matches 10 bases. The germline V gene has CDR1 SGHNT and CDR2 YENEEA. CDR3 length equals 15 residues. Losses at the gene ends were 5 bases for V and 5 bases for J; bases not matched to a gene: 8. CDR3 nucleotide sequence: TGTGCCAGCAGCCGGTGGGACAGGGGAAGAACTGAAGCTTTCTTT. Protein product: CASSRWDRGRTEAFF.

This clone was recorded a few times. The chain combines TRBV11-3 with TRBJ1-2, with D maybe TRBD1 (5 bases). The CDR3 is 15 amino acids. V lost 2 bases, J lost 8 bases, and 18 bases lay in between. The germline CDR1 and CDR2 sequences are SGHNT and YENEEA. The CDR3 sequence is CASSLRPRRGDGYTF. In DNA, the CDR3 is TGTGCCAGCAGCTTACGCCCCAGGCGGGGGGACGGCTACACCTTC.

V gene TRBV7-2 combines with J gene TRBJ1-1, with D possibly being TRBD1 (6 bases). Germline V gene sequence: CDR1 SGHTA, CDR2 FQGNSA. The CDR3 runs to 13 residues. The germline V and J ends were trimmed by 3 bases and 3 bases, with 8 bases remaining between them. The CDR3 DNA is TGTGCCAGCAGCTTTTACAGGGACACTGAAGCTTTCTTT. Translating gives CASSFYRDTEAFF.

This chain connects TRBV9 to TRBJ1-3; possibly TRBD1 for D (6 bases). The V end was cut by 4 bases, the J end by 3 bases, with 14 bases between. The CDR3 consists of 15 residues. Germline values: CDR1 SGDLS, CDR2 YYNGEE. The CDR3 nucleotides read TGTGCCAGCAGCTTAGAACAGGGTTATGGAAACACCATATATTTT. Residues: CASSLEQGYGNTIYF.

The V gene is TRBV30, the J gene TRBJ1-3; D is unresolved. Trimming stripped 2 bases from V and 0 bases from J, with 8 bases between. Per the germline V gene, CDR1 is GTSNPN and CDR2 is SVGIG (reference sequence). The CDR3 runs to 14 residues. CDR3 bases: TGTGCCTGGAGTAGATTCAGCTCTGGAAACACCATATATTTT. Translated, it gives CAWSRFSSGNTIYF.

This sequence joins TRBV27 and TRBJ2-3; weak D call: TRBD1 (6 bases). Deletions cut 2 bases from V and 0 bases from J, with 9 bases between. CDR1 is MNHEY and CDR2 is SMNVEV in the germline V gene (reference sequence). The CDR3 is 15 amino acids. CDR3 DNA: TGTGCCAGCAGTTTAAGGACAGCTAGCACAGATACGCAGTATTTT. Its protein product is CASSLRTASTDTQYF.